Below, 5 T cell receptor beta chains from the same sample are listed, as sequenced in a study of regulatory T cells in long-lasting Graves disease. The time point denotes: newly diagnosed GD, antithyroid drugs for less than 3 months. PBMC RNA served as the TCR library source. With iRepertoire HTBI primers and Arm-PCR of CDR3 regions, TCR beta libraries were built. One entry per CDR3 protein results from TCRdb running MiXCR on the multiplex PCR reads. The data show about 530,000 distinct CDR3 sequences, about 16% seen once. The sample was also linked to a second study, of T cells in Graves' hyperthyroidism and ophthalmopathy.

This sample comprised peripheral blood mononuclear cells (PBMCs), obtained at new diagnosis, from a patient treated with antithyroid drugs. The receptor source for this set is a woman aged 35-65 years with Graves disease.

This clonotype was seen many times. The V call is TRBV5-1, the J call TRBJ2-1; D might be TRBD1 (6 bases). V was pared by 2 bases and J by 7 bases, with 7 bases between. CDR3 length: 12 residues. Germline CDR1 is SGHRS and CDR2 is YFSETQ. The CDR3 coding sequence is TGCGCCAGCAGCTTCCAGGGGAATGAGCAGTTCTTC. Protein product: CASSFQGNEQFF.

Worth noting for this clonotype: A far larger clone is only one base removed, so a read error is likely. The chain links TRBV24-1 to TRBJ2-7; TRBD2 matches 12 bases. With V trimmed by 4 bases and J by 7 bases, 10 bases remained unmatched. Germline V CDR1 and CDR2: KGHDR, SFDVKD. The CDR3 is 16 amino acids. For the CDR3, the DNA is TGTGCCACCAGTGACCCTAGCGGGGGGGGCGGTAATGAGCAGTACTTC. It is translated as CATSDPSGGGGNEQYF.

The V call is TRBV6-5, the J call TRBJ1-2; 7 bases align to TRBD1. Germline CDR1 is MNHEY and CDR2 is SVGAGI. The CDR3 totals 15 residues. The ends lost 3 bases at V and 7 bases at J; junction bases unmatched: 11. The CDR3 reads CASSYMGQTESGYTF. CDR3 DNA: TGTGCCAGCAGTTATATGGGACAGACCGAGAGTGGCTACACCTTC.

This clonotype was seen repeatedly, ten times or more. The rearrangement links TRBV11-2 to TRBJ1-1, with TRBD1 matching 7 bases. The CDR3 is made up of 15 amino acids. J lost 12 bases, V lost 1 base, and 14 bases had no gene match. The germline CDR1 and CDR2 sequences are SGHAT and FQNNGV. CDR3 sequence reads: CASSLVGGGGFEPFF. As DNA, the CDR3 is TGTGCCAGCAGCTTAGTTGGGGGAGGGGGCTTTGAGCCTTTCTTT.

This clonotype was found many times. V usage is TRBV7-8 and J usage is TRBJ1-2, with D possibly matching TRBD1 (6 bases). Per germline, CDR1 SGHVS and CDR2 FQNEAQ. The CDR3 runs to 14 residues. V was cut by 5 bases and J by 4 bases, with 14 bases left in between. In DNA form, the CDR3 reads TGTGCCAGCAGCCCCAACAGGGATATCTATGGCTACACCTTC. This gives the protein CASSPNRDIYGYTF.